This T cell receptor beta chain was captured in a study of control samples from healthy donors and cancer patients. Here immunoSEQ multiplex PCR was the method, and the copy in TCRdb shows in-frame clones only, minus some. The table shows roughly 98,000 clones, with roughly four fifths occurring only once. The CDR3 runs to 17 residues. CDR1 and CDR2 from the germline V gene are KGHSH and LQKENI. V was pared by 4 bases and J by 6 bases, with 13 bases of the junction left unmatched. Sequenced sample: blood. This TCR was recovered from a woman aged 60-70 years in good health. V and J are TRBV18 and TRBJ2-4; 9 bases line up with TRBD2. The CDR3 nucleotides are TGTGCCAGCTCACGCGGGACAGAAGGGACTAGCAGAAACATTCAGTACTTC. Protein sequence: CASSRGTEGTSRNIQYF.